The 23 T cell receptor beta chains given below trace back to one sample, sequenced in a study of shared clonotypes between healthy human individuals. Profiled with immunoSEQ multiplex PCR; TCRdb holds only in-frame clones, not every one. The sample lists 400,000 to 600,000 clones; about four fifths were seen once. Sequencing was performed on PBMCs. These receptors originate from a woman aged 40 to 50 in good health. Some clones in this sample may be carry-over from other donors' samples.

The genes are TRBV7-2 and TRBJ1-2, with D possibly matching TRBD1 (6 bases). The CDR3 has 15 residues. The germline CDR1 and CDR2 sequences are SGHTA and FQGNSA. V was clipped by 1 base and J by 4 bases, with 13 bases between them. CDR3 amino acids: CASSLEGGDAYGYTF. CDR3 DNA sequence: TGTGCCAGCAGCTTAGAAGGGGGGGATGCCTATGGCTACACCTTC.

This rearrangement joins TRBV27 to TRBJ2-5, with 12 bases matching TRBD2. CDR3 length: 16 residues. CDR1 and CDR2 from the germline V gene are MNHEY and SMNVEV (reference sequence). The junction had 7 bases not matched to a gene; V was cut back by 6 bases and J by 2 bases. The CDR3 DNA sequence: TGTGCCAGCAGCTGGACTAGCGGGAAAGTACAAGAGACCCAGTACTTC. Its protein is CASSWTSGKVQETQYF.

The chain carries TRBV19 and TRBJ2-7, with a tentative D call TRBD1 (5 bases). CDR1 and CDR2 (germline): LNHDA, SQIVND (reference sequence). The CDR3 runs to 14 residues. V was shortened by 7 bases and J by 6 bases, with 19 bases between the two germline ends. The CDR3 DNA sequence: TGTGCCAGTAACCCTGGGGCTAGTCTCGGCGAGCAGTACTTC. It specifies CASNPGASLGEQYF.

This rearrangement joins TRBV11-2 to TRBJ1-4; the D gene is possibly TRBD1 (5 bases). From germline, CDR1 is SGHAT and CDR2 FQNNGV. This CDR3 is 15 amino acids long. Trimming cost V 1 base and J 7 bases, with 13 bases left between them. The CDR3 DNA is TGTGCCAGCAGCTTAGTAGGCGGGGGTGCTGAAAAACTGTTTTTT. Residues: CASSLVGGGAEKLFF.

The V gene is TRBV27, the J gene TRBJ2-1; TRBD2 matches 14 bases. The CDR3 is 17 amino acids. Germline lookup yields CDR1 MNHEY and CDR2 SMNVEV (reference sequence). V shed 4 bases, J shed 6 bases, and the junction held 8 bases outside the gene matches. The DNA of the CDR3 is TGTGCCAGCAGTTCCGGGACTAGCGGGAGATTCGGCAATGAGCAGTTCTTC. It is translated as CASSSGTSGRFGNEQFF.

The rearrangement joins TRBV28 to TRBJ2-7, with TRBD1 matching 9 bases. There are 18 residues in the CDR3. Trimming cost V 1 base and J 0 bases; bases outside gene matches: 10. Germline CDR1 and CDR2: MDHEN and SYDVKM. Written as DNA, the CDR3 is TGTGCCAGCAGTTTATTAGGCCCAGGGACAGGGAGCTCCTACGAGCAGTACTTC. Protein: CASSLLGPGTGSSYEQYF.

This chain uses TRBV7-2 with TRBJ2-5; no clear D. The J call may be incorrect, as the DNA end agrees better with TRBJ2-7. Germline V gene lookup returns CDR1 SGHTA and CDR2 FQGNSA. The CDR3 extends over 16 amino acids. The CDR3 reads CASSLISGGPFYEQYF. CDR3 sequence (DNA): TGTGCCAGCAGCTTAATTTCGGGCGGCCCTTTTTACGAGCAGTACTTC.

The V call is TRBV6-6, the J call TRBJ2-5, with D unresolved. V shed 4 bases and J shed 4 bases, with 4 bases lying between them. Per the germline V gene, CDR1 is MNHNY and CDR2 is SVGAGI (reference sequence). The CDR3 consists of 11 residues. The CDR3 bases are TGTGCCAGCAGTTTCCGAGAGACCCAGTACTTC. It encodes CASSFRETQYF.

This clone was picked up one time. Compared with germline, one end of the junction differs, possibly owing to a read error. This sequence joins TRBV5-6 and TRBJ2-7; 8 nucleotides align to TRBD1. This CDR3 is 11 amino acids long. The germline CDR1 and CDR2 sequences are SGHDT and YYEEEE. Written as DNA, the CDR3 is TGTGCCAGCAACTTATTGGGACAGGCTGCGTTC. It yields the protein CASNLLGQAAF.

The chain has TRBV7-9 and TRBJ2-2; 10 bases match TRBD2. Germline CDR1 reads SEHNR; CDR2 reads FQNEAQ (reference sequence). The J segment lost 7 bases and the V segment lost 1 base, leaving 9 bases of the junction unmatched. There are 17 residues in the CDR3. CDR3 bases: TGTGCCAGCAGCTTAGTCCTAGCGGGAGATCGGGTCGGGGAGCTGTTTTTT. As protein: CASSLVLAGDRVGELFF.

The chain has TRBV5-1 and TRBJ2-5; 11 bases map to TRBD1. Germline lookup yields CDR1 SGHRS and CDR2 YFSETQ. The length of the CDR3 is 18 residues. The trim removed 2 bases at V and 4 bases at J, leaving 13 bases unmatched. CDR3 DNA: TGCGCCAGCAGCTTCCCCGGGACAGGGGGTGACGCAATAGAGACCCAGTACTTC. This codes for CASSFPGTGGDAIETQYF.

This clone was found a few times. This chain uses TRBV19 with TRBJ1-5, with D perhaps matching TRBD1 (5 bases). Between the trimmed V and J ends, which lost 7 bases and 0 bases, there was a span of 13 bases. This CDR3 has 15 residues. The germline gives CDR1 LNHDA, CDR2 SQIVND (reference sequence). The CDR3 nucleotides read TGTGCCAGTACAAGTGGGACTACTAGCAATCAGCCCCAGCATTTT. It translates to CASTSGTTSNQPQHF.

J is TRBJ2-1 and V is TRBV7-3; 8 positions agree with TRBD2. The V and J ends lost 2 bases and 3 bases, in that order; junction bases with no gene match: 6. Looked up from germline, CDR1 is SGHTA and CDR2 is FQGTGA. The CDR3 consists of 16 residues. CDR3 coding DNA: TGTGCCAGCAGCTTAGTCGGGACTAGATTCTACAATGAGCAGTTCTTC. The encoded protein is CASSLVGTRFYNEQFF.

The rearrangement uses TRBV4-2 and TRBJ1-6; 7 nucleotides agree with TRBD1. CDR1 is LGHNA, CDR2 YNFKEQ, per germline. Trimming cost V 3 bases and J 4 bases; bases outside gene matches: 0. The CDR3 spans 14 residues. Written as DNA, the CDR3 is TGTGCCAGCAGCCAGGGACAGTATAATTCACCCCTCCACTTT. Protein sequence: CASSQGQYNSPLHF.

The genes are TRBV7-2 and TRBJ2-2, with D perhaps matching TRBD2 (7 bases). The length of the CDR3 is 16 residues. The V gene lost 3 bases and the J gene lost 5 bases, with 16 bases spanning the gap. The V gene's germline CDR1 is SGHTA and CDR2 FQGNSA. The CDR3 protein is CASSLGAGVGTGELFF. CDR3 DNA sequence: TGTGCCAGCAGCTTGGGGGCGGGAGTGGGAACCGGGGAGCTGTTTTTT. The variable domain in full, with the rest retrieved from reference TRBV7-2 and TRBJ2-2, is GAGVSQSPSNKVTEKGKDVELRCDPISGHTALYWYRQSLGQGLEFLIYFQGNSAPDKSGLPSDRFSAERTGGSVSTLTIQRTQQEDSAVYLCASSLGAGVGTGELFFGEGSRLTVL.

V and J are TRBV7-2 and TRBJ2-3, with unresolved D. The CDR3 has 15 residues. Germline CDR1 and CDR2: SGHTA and FQGNSA. The germline V and J ends were trimmed by 5 bases and 2 bases, with 14 bases remaining between them. The CDR3 sequence: CASSPGGRFTDTQYF. The CDR3 nucleotides read TGTGCCAGCAGCCCAGGTGGCAGGTTCACAGATACGCAGTATTTT.

The CDR3 region is CASSPTGSSYEQYF. As DNA, the CDR3 is TGTGCCAGCAGTCCCACGGGTAGCAGCTACGAGCAGTACTTC. This chain connects TRBV6-5 to TRBJ2-7; D call uncertain. This CDR3 has 14 amino acids. The germline V gene encodes CDR1 MNHEY and CDR2 SVGAGI. V lost 5 bases and J 3 bases, leaving 14 bases between the germline ends.

This clone was detected a few times. The chain uses TRBV10-2 and TRBJ1-5; TRBD1 might be the D (5 bases). V shed 2 bases and J shed 8 bases, with 16 bases lying between them. CDR1 is WSHSY, CDR2 SAAADI, per germline. The CDR3 has 15 amino acids. CDR3 DNA sequence: TGCGCCAGCAGTGAGCGAGGGGTTGGGTTGGAGCCCCAGCATTTT. It yields the protein CASSERGVGLEPQHF.

The chain uses TRBV19 and TRBJ2-1; possible D gene TRBD2, 6 bases. Trimming shortened V by 3 bases and J by 5 bases, and 11 bases separated the two germline ends. CDR1 is LNHDA, CDR2 SQIVND, per germline (reference sequence). CDR3 length equals 14 residues. CDR3 in DNA: TGTGCCAGTAGTATTCGGGAGAAGGACAATGAGCAGTTCTTC. Translated: CASSIREKDNEQFF.

The chain carries TRBV4-1 and TRBJ2-3; 7 bases map to TRBD2. The CDR3 covers 14 residues. Germline lookup yields CDR1 MGHRA and CDR2 YSYEKL. Trimming at V came to 0 bases and at J to 8 bases, leaving 5 bases not matched to a gene. In DNA, the CDR3 is TGCGCCAGCAGCCAAGATCCGTCGGGGGGTACGCAGTATTTT. It codes for CASSQDPSGGTQYF.

The gene calls are TRBV11-3 and TRBJ1-5, with 7 positions matching TRBD1. The CDR3 runs to 17 residues. Losses at the gene ends were 2 bases for V and 0 bases for J; bases not matched to a gene: 7. CDR1 SGHNT and CDR2 YENEEA come from the germline V gene. CDR3 residues: CASSLCTGVVSNQPQHF. CDR3 coding DNA: TGTGCCAGCAGCTTATGTACAGGGGTGGTTAGCAATCAGCCCCAGCATTTT.

The rearrangement links TRBV4-1 to TRBJ2-1; D unclear. CDR3 length: 13 residues. CDR1 and CDR2 (germline): MGHRA, YSYEKL. V lost 6 bases, J lost 5 bases, and 11 bases lay in between. Here the CDR3 reads CASSLTQNNEQFF. CDR3 nucleotide sequence: TGCGCCAGCAGTCTAACGCAAAACAATGAGCAGTTCTTC.

V and J are TRBV5-1 and TRBJ2-7; D tentatively fits TRBD1 or TRBD2 (6 bases each). V was pared by 3 bases and J by 0 bases, with 16 bases between. The CDR3 sequence is 16 residues long. Germline CDR1 is SGHRS and CDR2 is YFSETQ. The CDR3 DNA reads as TGCGCCAGCAGCTCACGGGGGCAGGATAGCTCCTACGAGCAGTACTTC. This encodes CASSSRGQDSSYEQYF.